This entry is about one T cell receptor (beta chain). Its antigen remains unknown. Reverse transcribing all isolated RNA meant expressed TCRB transcripts were sequenced. Profiling relied on immunoSEQ multiplex PCR, and the TCRdb table lists in-frame clones only, not all of them. This sample has 500,000 to 650,000 clones, with around 12% found just once. CD4+ naive, central memory, regulatory and stem cell-like memory subsets were isolated by sorting on CD45RO/CCR7/CD25/CD127/CD95/CD27. All sorted populations exceeded 95% purity. The record originates from a study of beta chain features in type 1 diabetes. Study results and caveats: Patients with type 1 diabetes carried fewer insertions and had more deletions at their VDJ junctions. Within each of all four CD4+ subsets, Type 1 diabetes patients had TCRB CDR3s that were moderately but significantly shorter.

The sequence derives from a man aged 25-45 years with type 1 diabetes. The source material was naive CD4+ T cells from blood.

The CDR3 nucleotides are TGTGCCAGCAGCTTAGTACCGGCCTATAATTCACCCCTCCACTTT. Encoded protein: CASSLVPAYNSPLHF. The chain uses TRBV7-2 and TRBJ1-6, with D unresolved. This CDR3 comprises 15 residues. The germline V gene has CDR1 SGHTA and CDR2 FQGNSA. Trimming removed 1 base at V and 2 bases at J, with 6 bases between. The whole variable domain, remainder taken from reference TRBV7-2 and TRBJ1-6, is GAGVSQSPSNKVTEKGKDVELRCDPISGHTALYWYRQSLGQGLEFLIYFQGNSAPDKSGLPSDRFSAERTGGSVSTLTIQRTQQEDSAVYLCASSLVPAYNSPLHFGNGTRLTVT.